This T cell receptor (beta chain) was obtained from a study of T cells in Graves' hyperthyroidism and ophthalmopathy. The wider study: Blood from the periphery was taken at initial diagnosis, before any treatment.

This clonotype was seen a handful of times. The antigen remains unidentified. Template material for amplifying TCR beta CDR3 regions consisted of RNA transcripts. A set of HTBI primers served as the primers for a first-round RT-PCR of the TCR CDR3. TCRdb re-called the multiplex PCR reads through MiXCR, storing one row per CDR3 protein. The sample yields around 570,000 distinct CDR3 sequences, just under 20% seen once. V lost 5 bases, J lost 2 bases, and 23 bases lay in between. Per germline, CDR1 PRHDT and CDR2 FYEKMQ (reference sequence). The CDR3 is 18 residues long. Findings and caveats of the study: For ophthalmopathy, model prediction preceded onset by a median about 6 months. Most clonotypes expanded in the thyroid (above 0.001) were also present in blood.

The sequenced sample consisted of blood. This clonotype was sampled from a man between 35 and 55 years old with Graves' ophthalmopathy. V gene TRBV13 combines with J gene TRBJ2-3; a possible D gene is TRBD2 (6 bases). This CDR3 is CASSTGLRERVLTDTQYF. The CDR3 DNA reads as TGTGCCAGCAGCACCGGTTTGCGGGAAAGAGTCCTCACAGATACGCAGTATTTT.